This T cell receptor beta chain derives from a study of blood T cell repertoires in COVID-19. Study-wide context: Material from acute and convalescent COVID-19 was sourced from the United States, Italy and Spain.

CDR3 length: 18 amino acids. As processed by the authors: The assay estimated nucleated cells by amplifying reference gene primers. Sequencing was performed with immunoSEQ multiplex PCR; in TCRdb, only in-frame clones are kept and a portion is missing. The V and J calls and the clone size are those of that table, but D and trimming were determined from the DNA. The data hold about 310,000 clones, with about nine tenths observed a single time. Sequenced sample: peripheral blood. The sequence was obtained from a man between 50 and 59 years old with active or convalescent COVID-19. The rearrangement joins TRBV21-1 to TRBJ2-7; the table's D call of TRBD2 was not tested on the DNA. TRBV21-1 is termed a pseudogene. CDR3 coding DNA: TGTGCCAGCAGCCCTAATCCCTTTTCTCCCCGGGGCTCCTACGAGCAGTACTTC. Its translation is CASSPNPFSPRGSYEQYF.